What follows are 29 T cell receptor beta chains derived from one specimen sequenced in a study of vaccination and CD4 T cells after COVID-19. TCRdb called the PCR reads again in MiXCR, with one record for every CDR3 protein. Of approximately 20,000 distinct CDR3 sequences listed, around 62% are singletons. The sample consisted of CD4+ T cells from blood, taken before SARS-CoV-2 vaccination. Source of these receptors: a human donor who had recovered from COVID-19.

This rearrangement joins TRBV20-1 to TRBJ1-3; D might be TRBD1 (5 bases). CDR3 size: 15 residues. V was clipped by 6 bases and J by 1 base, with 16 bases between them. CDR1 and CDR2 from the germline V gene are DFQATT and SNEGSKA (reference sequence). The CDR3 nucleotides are TGCAGTGCATCTCAGGGATTAGGATCTGGAAACACCATATATTTT. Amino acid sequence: CSASQGLGSGNTIYF.

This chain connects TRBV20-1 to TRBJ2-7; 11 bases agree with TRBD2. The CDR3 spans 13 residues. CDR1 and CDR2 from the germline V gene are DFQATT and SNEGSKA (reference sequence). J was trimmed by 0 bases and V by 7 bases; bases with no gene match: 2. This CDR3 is CSGLAGSSYEQYF. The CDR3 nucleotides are TGCAGTGGACTAGCGGGAAGCTCCTACGAGCAGTACTTC.

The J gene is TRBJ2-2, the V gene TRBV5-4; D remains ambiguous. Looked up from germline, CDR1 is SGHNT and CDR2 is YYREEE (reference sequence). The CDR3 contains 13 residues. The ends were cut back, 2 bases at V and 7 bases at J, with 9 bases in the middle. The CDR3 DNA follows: TGTGCCAGCAGCTTAAGGGCCGGCGGGGAGCTGTTTTTT. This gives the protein CASSLRAGGELFF.

The CDR3, as DNA: TGTGCCAGCAGTGAATATGGGGGCGGGACCGCAGATACGCAGTATTTT. Amino acids: CASSEYGGGTADTQYF. This rearrangement joins TRBV2 to TRBJ2-3, with D perhaps being TRBD1 or TRBD2 (6 bases each). This CDR3 is built from 16 residues. Trimming took 2 bases from V and 4 from J, leaving 16 bases between them. The germline gives CDR1 SNHLY, CDR2 FYNNEI.

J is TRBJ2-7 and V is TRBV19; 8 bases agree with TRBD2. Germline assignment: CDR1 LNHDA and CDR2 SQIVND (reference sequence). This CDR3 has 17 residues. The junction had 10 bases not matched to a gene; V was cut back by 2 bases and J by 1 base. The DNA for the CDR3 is TGTGCCAGTAGTATAAGAGGTAGCGGGACCTCATCCTACGAGCAGTACTTC. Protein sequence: CASSIRGSGTSSYEQYF.

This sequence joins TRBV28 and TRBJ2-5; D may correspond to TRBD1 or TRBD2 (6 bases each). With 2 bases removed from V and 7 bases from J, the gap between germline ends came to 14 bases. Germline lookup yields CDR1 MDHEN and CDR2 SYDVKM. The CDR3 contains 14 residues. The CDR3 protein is CASSLGGGLGTQYF. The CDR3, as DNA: TGTGCCAGCAGTTTAGGAGGGGGTCTTGGGACCCAGTACTTC. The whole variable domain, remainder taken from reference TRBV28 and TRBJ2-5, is DVKVTQSSRYLVKRTGEKVFLECVQDMDHENMFWYRQDPGLGLRLIYFSYDVKMKEKGDIPEGYSVSREKKERFSLILESASTNQTSMYLCASSLGGGLGTQYFGPGTRLLVL.

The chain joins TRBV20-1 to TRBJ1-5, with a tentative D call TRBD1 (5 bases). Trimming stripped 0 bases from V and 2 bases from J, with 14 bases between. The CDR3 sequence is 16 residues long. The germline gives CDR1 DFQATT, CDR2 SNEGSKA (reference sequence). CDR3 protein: CSAREGPRLGNQPQHF. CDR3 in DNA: TGCAGTGCTAGAGAGGGACCTCGGCTGGGCAATCAGCCCCAGCATTTT.

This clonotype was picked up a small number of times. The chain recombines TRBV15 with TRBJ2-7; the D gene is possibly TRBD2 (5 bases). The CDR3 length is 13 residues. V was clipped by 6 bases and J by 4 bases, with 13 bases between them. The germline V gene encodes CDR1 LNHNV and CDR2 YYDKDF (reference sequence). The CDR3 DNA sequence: TGTGCCACCAGTGCGCGGGTCGGGTACGAGCAGTACTTC. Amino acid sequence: CATSARVGYEQYF.

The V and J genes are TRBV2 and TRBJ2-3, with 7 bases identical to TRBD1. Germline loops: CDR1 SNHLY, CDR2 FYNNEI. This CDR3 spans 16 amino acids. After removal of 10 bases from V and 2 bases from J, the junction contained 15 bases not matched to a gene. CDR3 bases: TGTGCCACCCCAGGGCAATGGGACAGAGCCACAGATACGCAGTATTTT. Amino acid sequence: CATPGQWDRATDTQYF.

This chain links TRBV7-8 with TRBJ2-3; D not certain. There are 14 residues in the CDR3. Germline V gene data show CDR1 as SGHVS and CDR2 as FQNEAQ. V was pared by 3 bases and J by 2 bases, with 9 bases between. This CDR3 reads CASSFTANTDTQYF. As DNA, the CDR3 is TGTGCCAGCAGCTTCACCGCGAACACAGATACGCAGTATTTT.

CDR3 nucleotide sequence: TGCAGTGCACTAGCGGAATACGAGCAGTACTTC. Translation gives CSALAEYEQYF. The chain combines TRBV20-1 with TRBJ2-7; 8 bases agree with TRBD2. Germline V gene sequence: CDR1 DFQATT, CDR2 SNEGSKA (reference sequence). Germline trimming cut 6 bases from V and 4 bases from J; bases unmatched to any gene: 2. This CDR3 has 11 residues.

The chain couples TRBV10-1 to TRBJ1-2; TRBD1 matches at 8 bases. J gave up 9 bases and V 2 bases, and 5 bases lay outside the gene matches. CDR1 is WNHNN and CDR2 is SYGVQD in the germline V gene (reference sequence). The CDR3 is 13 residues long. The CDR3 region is CASSETRQGSYTF. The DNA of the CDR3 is TGCGCCAGCAGTGAGACCCGACAGGGGAGCTACACCTTC.

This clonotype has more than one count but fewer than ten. CDR3 sequence: CASRVGQETQYF. CDR3 DNA sequence: TGTGCCAGTAGAGTTGGACAAGAGACCCAGTACTTC. This chain uses TRBV19 with TRBJ2-5; D uncertain. Germline lookup yields CDR1 LNHDA and CDR2 SQIVND (reference sequence). V lost 6 bases to trimming and J lost 2 bases, with 7 bases between them. The length of the CDR3 is 12 residues.

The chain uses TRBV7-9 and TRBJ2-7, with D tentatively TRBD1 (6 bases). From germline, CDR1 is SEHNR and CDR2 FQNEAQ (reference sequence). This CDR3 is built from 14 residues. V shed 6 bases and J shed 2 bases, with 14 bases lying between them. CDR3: CASSLTGTPYEQYF. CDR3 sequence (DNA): TGTGCCAGCAGTCTAACAGGGACCCCCTACGAGCAGTACTTC.

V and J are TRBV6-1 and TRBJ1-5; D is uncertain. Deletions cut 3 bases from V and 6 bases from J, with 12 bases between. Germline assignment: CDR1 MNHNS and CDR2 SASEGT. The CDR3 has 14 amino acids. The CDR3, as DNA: TGTGCCAGCAGTGACCAACTCGGGGTTCAGCCCCAGCATTTT. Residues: CASSDQLGVQPQHF.

CDR3 protein: CASSYSRGFSAHGYTF. CDR3 bases: TGTGCCAGCAGTTACTCCCGAGGGTTTTCCGCGCATGGCTACACCTTC. The genes are TRBV6-5 and TRBJ1-2; D gene uncertain. In germline, CDR1 is MNHEY, CDR2 SVGAGI. CDR3 size: 16 residues. V was pared by 0 bases and J by 6 bases, with 17 bases between.

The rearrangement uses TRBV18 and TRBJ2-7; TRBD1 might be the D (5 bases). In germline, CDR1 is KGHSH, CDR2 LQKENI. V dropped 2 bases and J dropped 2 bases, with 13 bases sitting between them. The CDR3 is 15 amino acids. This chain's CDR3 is CASSPEQGSTYEQYF. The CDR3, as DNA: TGTGCCAGCTCACCAGAGCAGGGAAGCACCTACGAGCAGTACTTC.

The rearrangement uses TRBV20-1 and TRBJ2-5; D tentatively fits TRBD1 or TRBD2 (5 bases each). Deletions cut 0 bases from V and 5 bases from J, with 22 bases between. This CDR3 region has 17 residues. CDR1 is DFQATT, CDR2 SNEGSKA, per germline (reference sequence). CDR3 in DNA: TGCAGTGCTAGAGATACGAGGGCCCAGGGATACTCGGAGACCCAGTACTTC. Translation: CSARDTRAQGYSETQYF.

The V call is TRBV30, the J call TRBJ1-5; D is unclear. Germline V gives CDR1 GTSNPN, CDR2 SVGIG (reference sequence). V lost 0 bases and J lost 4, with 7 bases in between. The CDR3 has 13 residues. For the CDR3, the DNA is TGTGCCTGGAGTGTACGAAGGAATCAGCCCCAGCATTTT. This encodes CAWSVRRNQPQHF.

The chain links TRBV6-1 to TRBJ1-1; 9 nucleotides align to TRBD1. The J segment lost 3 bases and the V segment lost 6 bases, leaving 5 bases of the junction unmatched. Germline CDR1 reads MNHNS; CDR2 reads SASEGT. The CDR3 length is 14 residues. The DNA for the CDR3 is TGTGCCAGCAGCAGGGACAGGGACGACACTGAAGCTTTCTTT. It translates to CASSRDRDDTEAFF.

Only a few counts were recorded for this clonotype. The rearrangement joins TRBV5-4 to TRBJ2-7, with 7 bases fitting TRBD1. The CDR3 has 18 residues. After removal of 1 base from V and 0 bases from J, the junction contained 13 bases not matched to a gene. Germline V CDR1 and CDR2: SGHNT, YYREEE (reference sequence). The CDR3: CASSLKGGLFTSSYEQYF. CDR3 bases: TGTGCCAGCAGCTTGAAAGGGGGCCTCTTCACGAGCTCCTACGAGCAGTACTTC.

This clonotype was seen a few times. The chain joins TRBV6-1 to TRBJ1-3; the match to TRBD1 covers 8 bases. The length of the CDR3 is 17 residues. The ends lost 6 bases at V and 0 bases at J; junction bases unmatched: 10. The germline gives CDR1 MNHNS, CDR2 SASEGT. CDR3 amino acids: CASRKDWTGSSGNTIYF. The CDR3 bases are TGTGCCAGCAGGAAAGACTGGACAGGGAGCTCTGGAAACACCATATATTTT.

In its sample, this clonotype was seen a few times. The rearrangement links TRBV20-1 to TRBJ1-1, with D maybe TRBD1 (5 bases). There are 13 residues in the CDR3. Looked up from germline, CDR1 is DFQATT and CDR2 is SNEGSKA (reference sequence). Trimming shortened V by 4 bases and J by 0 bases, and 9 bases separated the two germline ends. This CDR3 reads CSAKSGVNTEAFF. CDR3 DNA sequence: TGCAGTGCTAAGTCGGGGGTGAACACTGAAGCTTTCTTT.

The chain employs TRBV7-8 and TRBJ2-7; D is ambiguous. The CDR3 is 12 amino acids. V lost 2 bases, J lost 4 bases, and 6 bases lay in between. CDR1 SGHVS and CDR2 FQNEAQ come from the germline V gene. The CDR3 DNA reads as TGTGCCAGCAGCTTAATCCGGTACGAGCAGTACTTC. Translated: CASSLIRYEQYF.

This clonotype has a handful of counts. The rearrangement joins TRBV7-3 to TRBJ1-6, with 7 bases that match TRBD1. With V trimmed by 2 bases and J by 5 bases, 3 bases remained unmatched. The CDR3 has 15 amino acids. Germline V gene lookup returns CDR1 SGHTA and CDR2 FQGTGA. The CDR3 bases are TGTGCCAGCAGCTTACGGGACAGAAATAATTCACCCCTCCACTTT. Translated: CASSLRDRNNSPLHF.

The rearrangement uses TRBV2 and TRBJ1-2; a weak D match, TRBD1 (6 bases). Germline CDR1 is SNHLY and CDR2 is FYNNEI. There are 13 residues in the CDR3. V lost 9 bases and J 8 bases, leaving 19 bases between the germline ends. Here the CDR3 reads CARDSGAALGYTF. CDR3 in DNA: TGTGCCAGAGACTCGGGGGCAGCCCTGGGCTACACCTTC.

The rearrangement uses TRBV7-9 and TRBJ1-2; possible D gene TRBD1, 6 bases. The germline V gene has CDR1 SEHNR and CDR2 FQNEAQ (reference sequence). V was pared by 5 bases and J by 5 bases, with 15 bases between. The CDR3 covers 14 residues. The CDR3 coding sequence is TGTGCCAGCAGCGTCACAGGGATAGGGTATGGCTACACCTTC. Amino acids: CASSVTGIGYGYTF.

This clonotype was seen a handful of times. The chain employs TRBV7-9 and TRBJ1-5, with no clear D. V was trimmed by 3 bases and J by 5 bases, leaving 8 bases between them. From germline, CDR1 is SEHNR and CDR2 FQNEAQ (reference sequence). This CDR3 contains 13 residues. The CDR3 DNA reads TGTGCCAGCAGCTTTAGGGCCGATCAGCCCCAGCATTTT. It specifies CASSFRADQPQHF.

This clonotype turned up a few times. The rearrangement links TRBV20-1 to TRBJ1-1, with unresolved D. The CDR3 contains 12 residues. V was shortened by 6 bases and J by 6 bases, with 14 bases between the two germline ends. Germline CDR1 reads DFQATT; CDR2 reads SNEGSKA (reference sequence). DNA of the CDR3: TGCAGTGCCCCAAATATCGGTGCTGAAGCTTTCTTT. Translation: CSAPNIGAEAFF.